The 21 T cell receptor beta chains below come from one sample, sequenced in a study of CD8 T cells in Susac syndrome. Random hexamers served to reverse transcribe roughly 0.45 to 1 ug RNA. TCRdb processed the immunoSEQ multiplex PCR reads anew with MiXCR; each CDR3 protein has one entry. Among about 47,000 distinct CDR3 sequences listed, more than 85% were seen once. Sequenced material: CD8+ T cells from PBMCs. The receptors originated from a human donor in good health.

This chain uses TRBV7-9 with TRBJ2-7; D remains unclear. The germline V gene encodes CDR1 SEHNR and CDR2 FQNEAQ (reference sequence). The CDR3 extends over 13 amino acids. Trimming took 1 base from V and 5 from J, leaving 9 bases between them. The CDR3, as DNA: TGTGCCAGCAGCTTAGTTGAAATCGACGAGCAGTACTTC. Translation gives CASSLVEIDEQYF.

For the CDR3, the DNA is TGTGCCAGCAGCCTCCTAGCGGGAGGGTGGAATGAGCAGTTCTTC. This sequence encodes CASSLLAGGWNEQFF. The J gene is TRBJ2-1, the V gene TRBV7-9; 12 nucleotides match TRBD2. Unmatched junction bases numbered 6, after V lost 5 bases and J lost 7 bases. Germline assignment: CDR1 SEHNR and CDR2 FQNEAQ (reference sequence). The CDR3 spans 15 residues.

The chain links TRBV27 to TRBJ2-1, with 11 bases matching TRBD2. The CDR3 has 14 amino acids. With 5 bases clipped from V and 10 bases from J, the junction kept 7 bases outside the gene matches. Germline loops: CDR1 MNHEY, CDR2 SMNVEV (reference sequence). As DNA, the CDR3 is TGTGCCAGCAGTGTAGCGGGAGGGCCTGGAGAGCAGTTCTTC. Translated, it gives CASSVAGGPGEQFF.

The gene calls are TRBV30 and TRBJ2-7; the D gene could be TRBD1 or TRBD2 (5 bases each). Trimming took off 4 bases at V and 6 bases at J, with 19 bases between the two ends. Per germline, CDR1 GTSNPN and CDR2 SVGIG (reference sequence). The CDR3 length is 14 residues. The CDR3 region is CAWTQRGVWGEQYF. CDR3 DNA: TGTGCCTGGACTCAGAGGGGCGTCTGGGGCGAGCAGTACTTC.

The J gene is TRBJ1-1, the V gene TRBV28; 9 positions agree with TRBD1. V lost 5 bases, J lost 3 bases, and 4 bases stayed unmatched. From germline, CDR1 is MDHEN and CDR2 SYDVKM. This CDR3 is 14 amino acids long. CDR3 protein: CASSPTGGDTEAFF. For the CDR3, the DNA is TGTGCCAGCAGTCCGACAGGGGGTGACACTGAAGCTTTCTTT.

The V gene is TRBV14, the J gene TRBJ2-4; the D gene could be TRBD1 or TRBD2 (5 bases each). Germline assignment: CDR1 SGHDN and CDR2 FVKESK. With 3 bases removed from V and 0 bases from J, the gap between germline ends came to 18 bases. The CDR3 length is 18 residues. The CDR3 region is CASSHSMWGSLAKNIQYF. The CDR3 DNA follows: TGTGCCAGCAGCCATTCCATGTGGGGGAGCTTAGCCAAAAACATTCAGTACTTC. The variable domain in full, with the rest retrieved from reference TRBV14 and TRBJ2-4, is EAGVTQFPSHSVIEKGQTVTLRCDPISGHDNLYWYRRVMGKEIKFLLHFVKESKQDESGMPNNRFLAERTGGTYSTLKVQPAELEDSGVYFCASSHSMWGSLAKNIQYFGAGTRLSVL.

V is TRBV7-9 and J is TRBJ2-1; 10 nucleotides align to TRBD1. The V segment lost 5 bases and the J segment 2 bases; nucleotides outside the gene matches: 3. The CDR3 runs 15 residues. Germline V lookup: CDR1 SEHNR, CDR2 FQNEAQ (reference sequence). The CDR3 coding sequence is TGTGCCAGCAGCGCCGGACAGGGGGCCTACAATGAGCAGTTCTTC. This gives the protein CASSAGQGAYNEQFF.

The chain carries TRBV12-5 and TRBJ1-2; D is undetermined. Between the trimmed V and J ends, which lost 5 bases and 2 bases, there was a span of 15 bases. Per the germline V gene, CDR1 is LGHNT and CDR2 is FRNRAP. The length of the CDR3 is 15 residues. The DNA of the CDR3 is TGTGCTAGTGGTCCTCGGATACAACCAAACTATGGCTACACCTTC. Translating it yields CASGPRIQPNYGYTF.

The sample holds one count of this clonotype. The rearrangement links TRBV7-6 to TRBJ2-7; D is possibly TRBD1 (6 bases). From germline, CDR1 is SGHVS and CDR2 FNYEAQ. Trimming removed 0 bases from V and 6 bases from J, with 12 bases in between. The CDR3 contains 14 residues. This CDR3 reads CASSLASLRGEQYF. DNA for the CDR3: TGTGCCAGCAGCTTAGCCTCCCTCAGGGGCGAGCAGTACTTC.

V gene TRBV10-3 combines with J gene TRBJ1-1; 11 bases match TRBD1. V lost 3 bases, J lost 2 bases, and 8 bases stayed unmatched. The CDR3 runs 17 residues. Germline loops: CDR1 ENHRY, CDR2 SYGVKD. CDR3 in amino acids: CAISDPDRGPRNTEAFF. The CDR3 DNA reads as TGTGCCATCAGTGACCCGGACAGGGGGCCGCGCAACACTGAAGCTTTCTTT.

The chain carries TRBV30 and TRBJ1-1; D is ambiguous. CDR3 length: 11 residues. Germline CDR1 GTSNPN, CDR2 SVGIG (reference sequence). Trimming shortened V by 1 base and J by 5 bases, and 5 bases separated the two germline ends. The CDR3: CAWSDGTEAFF. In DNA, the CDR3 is TGTGCCTGGAGTGACGGGACTGAAGCTTTCTTT.

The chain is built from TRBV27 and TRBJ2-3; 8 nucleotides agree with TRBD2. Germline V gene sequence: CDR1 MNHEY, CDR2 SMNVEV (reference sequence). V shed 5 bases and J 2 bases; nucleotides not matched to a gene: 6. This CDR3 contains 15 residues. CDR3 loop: CASSILSGNTDTQYF. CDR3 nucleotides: TGTGCCAGCAGTATACTTAGCGGGAACACAGATACGCAGTATTTT.

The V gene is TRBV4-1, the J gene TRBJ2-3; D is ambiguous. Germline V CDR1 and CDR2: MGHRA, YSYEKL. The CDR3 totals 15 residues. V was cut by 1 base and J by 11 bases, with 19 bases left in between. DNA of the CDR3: TGCGCCAGCAGCCAAGCCGAGGAGTTCGATGTGATGCAGTATTTT. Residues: CASSQAEEFDVMQYF.

CDR3 region: CASSWTPGLAGQAKNIQYF. The CDR3 DNA reads as TGTGCCAGCAGCTGGACACCGGGACTAGCGGGACAGGCCAAAAACATTCAGTACTTC. The chain has TRBV7-2 and TRBJ2-4; 13 bases align to TRBD2. CDR1 and CDR2 from the germline V gene are SGHTA and FQGNSA. The CDR3 is 19 residues long. The J segment lost 1 base and the V segment lost 4 bases, leaving 10 bases of the junction unmatched.

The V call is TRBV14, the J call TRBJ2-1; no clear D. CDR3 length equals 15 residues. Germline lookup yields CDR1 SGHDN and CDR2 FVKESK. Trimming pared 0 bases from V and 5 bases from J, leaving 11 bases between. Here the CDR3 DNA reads TGTGCCAGCAGCCAAGATCAATTCTGGGACAATGAGCAGTTCTTC. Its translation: CASSQDQFWDNEQFF. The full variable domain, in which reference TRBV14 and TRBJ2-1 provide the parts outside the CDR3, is EAGVTQFPSHSVIEKGQTVTLRCDPISGHDNLYWYRRVMGKEIKFLLHFVKESKQDESGMPNNRFLAERTGGTYSTLKVQPAELEDSGVYFCASSQDQFWDNEQFFGPGTRLTVL.

In nucleotides, the CDR3 is TGTGCCTGGAGAAAGGCGGGGGAGCAAGAGACCCAGTACTTC. As protein: CAWRKAGEQETQYF. This chain uses TRBV30 with TRBJ2-5; TRBD2 matches 7 bases. The ends lost 3 bases at V and 2 bases at J; junction bases unmatched: 6. Germline V gene data show CDR1 as GTSNPN and CDR2 as SVGIG (reference sequence). The CDR3 is 14 amino acids.

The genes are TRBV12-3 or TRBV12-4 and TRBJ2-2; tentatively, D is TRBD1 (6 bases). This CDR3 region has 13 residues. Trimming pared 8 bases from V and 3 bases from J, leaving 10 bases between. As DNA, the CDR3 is TGTGCCAGCCGGGACAAACACACCGGGGAGCTGTTTTTT. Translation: CASRDKHTGELFF.

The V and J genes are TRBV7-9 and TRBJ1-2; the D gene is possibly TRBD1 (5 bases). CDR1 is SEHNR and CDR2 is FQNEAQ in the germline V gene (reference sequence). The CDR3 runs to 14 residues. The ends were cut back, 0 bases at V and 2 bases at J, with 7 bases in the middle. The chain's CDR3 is CASSLAGRNYGYTF. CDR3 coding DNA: TGTGCCAGCAGCTTAGCGGGGCGGAACTATGGCTACACCTTC.

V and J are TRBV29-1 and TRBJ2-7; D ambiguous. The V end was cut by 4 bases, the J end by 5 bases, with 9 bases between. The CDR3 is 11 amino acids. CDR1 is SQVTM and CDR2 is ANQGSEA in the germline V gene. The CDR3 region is CSVAVGDEQYF. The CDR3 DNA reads TGCAGCGTTGCCGTTGGGGACGAGCAGTACTTC.

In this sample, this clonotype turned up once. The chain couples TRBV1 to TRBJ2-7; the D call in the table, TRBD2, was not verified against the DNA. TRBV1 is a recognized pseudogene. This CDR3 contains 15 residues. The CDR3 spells CTSSPPRLALYEQYF. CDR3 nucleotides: TGCACCAGCAGCCCCCCTCGCCTAGCGTTATACGAGCAGTACTTC.

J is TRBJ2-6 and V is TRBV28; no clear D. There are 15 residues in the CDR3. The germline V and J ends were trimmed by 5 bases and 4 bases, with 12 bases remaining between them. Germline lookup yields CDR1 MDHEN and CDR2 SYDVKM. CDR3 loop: CASSGGIGGANVLTF. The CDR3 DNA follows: TGTGCCAGCAGTGGTGGGATCGGGGGGGCCAACGTCCTGACTTTC.